These 27 T cell receptor beta chains share one sample of origin, sequenced in a study of cytomegalovirus exposure and HLA in healthy donors. Primers: 60 Vbeta forward and 13 Jbeta reverse. The assay was immunoSEQ multiplex PCR, and TCRdb's table has in-frame clones only and misses some. Here the sample spans 150,000 to 200,000 clones, 75% to 80% being singletons. Sequenced: PBMCs. The receptor source for this set is a woman in her 50s in good health and CMV-seropositive.

The chain combines TRBV29-1 with TRBJ1-2, with a tentative D call TRBD1 (5 bases). CDR1 and CDR2 (germline): SQVTM, ANQGSEA. This CDR3 region has 13 residues. V was shortened by 5 bases and J by 0 bases, with 10 bases between the two germline ends. This CDR3 is CSVSGVPNYGYTF. The CDR3 DNA sequence: TGCAGCGTTTCGGGGGTCCCTAACTATGGCTACACCTTC.

This chain connects TRBV5-1 to TRBJ2-2; TRBD1 is a possible D gene (6 bases). V shed 4 bases and J shed 0 bases, with 10 bases lying between them. The CDR3 extends over 15 amino acids. The germline CDR1 and CDR2 sequences are SGHRS and YFSETQ. This CDR3 reads CASSPRTANTGELFF. CDR3 coding DNA: TGCGCCAGCAGCCCGAGGACAGCGAACACCGGGGAGCTGTTTTTT.

The J gene is TRBJ1-2, the V gene TRBV5-4; TRBD1 agrees at 7 bases. The CDR3 spans 13 residues. Per germline, CDR1 SGHNT and CDR2 YYREEE (reference sequence). J was trimmed by 7 bases and V by 2 bases; bases with no gene match: 5. The CDR3 reads CASSLKGAAGYTF. The CDR3 DNA is TGTGCCAGCAGCTTAAAGGGGGCCGCTGGCTACACCTTC.

The chain has TRBV4-3 and TRBJ1-3, with D hard to call. Germline V CDR1 and CDR2: LGHNA, YSLEER. The V end was cut by 3 bases, the J end by 3 bases, with 9 bases between. This CDR3 is 14 amino acids long. CDR3 sequence reads: CASSQMNGGNTIYF. The CDR3 nucleotides are TGCGCCAGCAGCCAGATGAACGGTGGAAACACCATATATTTT.

The chain uses TRBV2 and TRBJ2-3; possibly TRBD2 for D (6 bases). Germline CDR1 and CDR2: SNHLY and FYNNEI. The CDR3 runs 11 residues. V was clipped by 8 bases and J by 5 bases, with 8 bases between them. CDR3: CASGTLDTQYF. DNA of the CDR3: TGTGCCAGCGGGACTCTAGATACGCAGTATTTT.

The chain has TRBV15 and TRBJ1-1, with 9 bases aligning to TRBD1. The CDR3 consists of 14 residues. The germline V gene has CDR1 LNHNV and CDR2 YYDKDF (reference sequence). The trim removed 9 bases at V and 2 bases at J, leaving 7 bases unmatched. The DNA for the CDR3 is TGTGCCACGAAGTGGGACAGGGAAAACACTGAAGCTTTCTTT. It yields the protein CATKWDRENTEAFF.

V and J are TRBV6-1 and TRBJ1-3, with D unresolved. This CDR3 contains 14 residues. In germline, CDR1 is MNHNS, CDR2 SASEGT. The V end lost 2 bases, the J end lost 3 bases, and 8 bases lay between the germline ends. Here the CDR3 DNA reads TGTGCCAGCAGTGAAAGGGAGAGTGGAAACACCATATATTTT. Amino acid sequence: CASSERESGNTIYF.

There are a few counts of this clone. This chain connects TRBV2 to TRBJ2-5; D is possibly TRBD1 (5 bases). V lost 4 bases to trimming and J lost 2 bases, with 11 bases between them. Germline V gene sequence: CDR1 SNHLY, CDR2 FYNNEI. The CDR3 has 14 residues. The CDR3 DNA is TGTGCCAGCAGTGGGCTAGGGGCACAAGAGACCCAGTACTTC. The encoded protein is CASSGLGAQETQYF.

J is TRBJ1-4 and V is TRBV11-2; the D is unclear. The ends were cut back, 1 base at V and 0 bases at J, with 3 bases in the middle. The CDR3 has 14 amino acids. From germline, CDR1 is SGHAT and CDR2 FQNNGV. The CDR3 region is CASSLGATNEKLFF. The CDR3 DNA reads TGTGCCAGCAGCTTAGGCGCAACTAATGAAAAACTGTTTTTT.

The chain joins TRBV10-1 to TRBJ2-5; 14 bases line up with TRBD2. CDR1 and CDR2 from the germline V gene are WNHNN and SYGVQD (reference sequence). Unmatched junction bases numbered 5, after V lost 6 bases and J lost 2 bases. CDR3 length equals 16 residues. CDR3: CASSQGLAGVQETQYF. The CDR3 DNA follows: TGCGCCAGCAGCCAGGGACTAGCGGGAGTACAAGAGACCCAGTACTTC.

The rearrangement links TRBV30 to TRBJ1-2, with TRBD1 as a possible D gene (6 bases). The CDR3 consists of 15 residues. Trimming shortened V by 0 bases and J by 6 bases, and 17 bases separated the two germline ends. Germline V CDR1 and CDR2: GTSNPN, SVGIG (reference sequence). CDR3 DNA: TGTGCCTGGAGTGTAACCAGGGCAGGGGTACATGGCTACACCTTC. This gives the protein CAWSVTRAGVHGYTF.

This chain links TRBV6-6 with TRBJ1-1; the D is unclear. Trimming cost V 0 bases and J 5 bases, with 13 bases left between them. Germline CDR1 reads MNHNY; CDR2 reads SVGAGI (reference sequence). There are 15 residues in the CDR3. The DNA of the CDR3 is TGTGCCAGCAGTTACTCATTGGTTAACAGAACTGAAGCTTTCTTT. Protein sequence: CASSYSLVNRTEAFF.

This chain links TRBV28 with TRBJ2-5; TRBD1 aligns across 10 bases. Germline values: CDR1 MDHEN, CDR2 SYDVKM. V shed 4 bases, J shed 3 bases, and the junction held 2 bases outside the gene matches. CDR3 length equals 14 residues. The CDR3 nucleotides are TGTGCCAGCAGTTCCGGACAGGGGGAAGAGACCCAGTACTTC. Amino acid sequence: CASSSGQGEETQYF.

CDR3 bases: TGCGCCAGCAGCCAAACTTCACAGGGCTGGTACAATGAGCAGTTCTTC. Amino acids: CASSQTSQGWYNEQFF. The chain uses TRBV4-1 and TRBJ2-1, with D possibly matching TRBD1 (6 bases). Looked up from germline, CDR1 is MGHRA and CDR2 is YSYEKL. V was cut by 2 bases and J by 4 bases, with 15 bases left in between. The CDR3 is made up of 16 amino acids.

The chain employs TRBV9 and TRBJ1-2; TRBD1 matches at 7 bases. The V gene's germline CDR1 is SGDLS and CDR2 YYNGEE. V shed 4 bases and J 4 bases; nucleotides not matched to a gene: 7. The CDR3 has 14 amino acids. CDR3 loop: CASSPSTGTYGYTF. The CDR3 DNA follows: TGTGCCAGCAGCCCGTCGACAGGGACCTATGGCTACACCTTC.

The rearrangement joins TRBV30 to TRBJ2-7, with a possible D match to TRBD2 (6 bases). The CDR3 runs to 13 residues. V was clipped by 5 bases and J by 2 bases, with 13 bases between them. The V gene's germline CDR1 is GTSNPN and CDR2 SVGIG (reference sequence). DNA of the CDR3: TGTGCCTGGGACCGGGACTCCCCCTACGAGCAGTACTTC. This codes for CAWDRDSPYEQYF.

This chain uses TRBV7-6 with TRBJ1-5; 8 nucleotides match TRBD1. CDR3 length: 16 amino acids. CDR1 is SGHVS and CDR2 is FNYEAQ in the germline V gene. The V and J ends lost 5 bases and 1 base, in that order; junction bases with no gene match: 7. CDR3 bases: TGTGCCAGCAGCAAAGGACAGGGAGGGAGCAATCAGCCCCAGCATTTT. It is translated as CASSKGQGGSNQPQHF. Full variable domain (outside the CDR3, taken from reference TRBV7-6 and TRBJ1-5): GAGVSQSPRYKVTKRGQDVALRCDPISGHVSLYWYRQALGQGPEFLTYFNYEAQQDKSGLPNDRFSAERPEGSISTLTIQRTEQRDSAMYRCASSKGQGGSNQPQHFGDGTRLSIL.

In its sample, this clone was seen once. J is TRBJ2-5 and V is TRBV7-2; 7 bases align to TRBD2. Germline CDR1 reads SGHTA; CDR2 reads FQGNSA. The CDR3 spans 16 residues. Trimming at V came to 0 bases and at J to 8 bases, leaving 12 bases not matched to a gene. The CDR3 DNA sequence: TGTGCCAGCAGCTTAGCGAAGGGGACTACCGTCCGAACCCAGTACTTC. This translates into CASSLAKGTTVRTQYF. The complete variable domain, with remaining parts taken from reference TRBV7-2 and TRBJ2-5, reads GAGVSQSPSNKVTEKGKDVELRCDPISGHTALYWYRQSLGQGLEFLIYFQGNSAPDKSGLPSDRFSAERTGGSVSTLTIQRTQQEDSAVYLCASSLAKGTTVRTQYFGPGTRLLVL.

This sequence joins TRBV9 and TRBJ2-7, with TRBD1 matching 7 bases. The CDR3 has 15 amino acids. The V and J ends lost 1 base and 6 bases, in that order; junction bases with no gene match: 10. Germline V gene lookup returns CDR1 SGDLS and CDR2 YYNGEE. This chain's CDR3 is CASSVSARGQVEQYF. The CDR3 DNA sequence: TGTGCCAGCAGCGTATCGGCTAGGGGGCAGGTCGAGCAGTACTTC.

This clone was counted a few times. CDR3 region: CASSQAGEAFF. The CDR3 DNA sequence: TGTGCCAGCAGCCAAGCAGGTGAAGCTTTCTTT. The chain has TRBV7-9 and TRBJ1-1, with unresolved D. From germline, CDR1 is SEHNR and CDR2 FQNEAQ (reference sequence). Deletions cut 5 bases from V and 7 bases from J, with 8 bases between. The CDR3 sequence is 11 residues long.

The CDR3: CASRLEGADTQYF. CDR3 DNA sequence: TGTGCCAGCAGACTCGAGGGGGCAGATACGCAGTATTTT. This chain connects TRBV2 to TRBJ2-3; tentatively, D is TRBD1 (6 bases). The CDR3 is 13 amino acids. Trimming left V 6 bases short and J 4 bases short, with 11 bases between. Per the germline V gene, CDR1 is SNHLY and CDR2 is FYNNEI.

The rearrangement uses TRBV19 and TRBJ2-2; no reliable D call. With 6 bases removed from V and 4 bases from J, the gap between germline ends came to 6 bases. The CDR3 runs to 12 residues. Per the germline V gene, CDR1 is LNHDA and CDR2 is SQIVND (reference sequence). The CDR3 sequence is CASSHFTGELFF. In DNA form, the CDR3 reads TGTGCCAGTAGCCACTTCACCGGGGAGCTGTTTTTT. The full variable domain, with the rest looked up from reference TRBV19 and TRBJ2-2, is DGGITQSPKYLFRKEGQNVTLSCEQNLNHDAMYWYRQDPGQGLRLIYYSQIVNDFQKGDIAEGYSVSREKKESFPLTVTSAQKNPTAFYLCASSHFTGELFFGEGSRLTVL.

The V call is TRBV11-2, the J call TRBJ2-7, with 7 bases lining up with TRBD1. This CDR3 has 15 amino acids. V trimming: 4 bases; J trimming: 4 bases; junction bases outside the gene matches: 10. Per the germline V gene, CDR1 is SGHAT and CDR2 is FQNNGV. The CDR3 loop is CASSWSGGRAYEQYF. The DNA of the CDR3 is TGTGCCAGCAGCTGGTCAGGGGGTCGGGCGTACGAGCAGTACTTC.

V gene TRBV29-1 combines with J gene TRBJ2-5; 7 bases map to TRBD1. V lost 6 bases and J lost 3; bases outside the gene matches: 4. The length of the CDR3 is 12 residues. The germline CDR1 and CDR2 sequences are SQVTM and ANQGSEA. CDR3 protein: CSVTTGEETQYF. The DNA of the CDR3 is TGCAGCGTCACAACAGGGGAAGAGACCCAGTACTTC.

The J gene is TRBJ1-4, the V gene TRBV15; D unclear. Between the trimmed V and J ends, which lost 5 bases and 5 bases, there was a span of 9 bases. The CDR3 extends over 13 amino acids. Per germline, CDR1 LNHNV and CDR2 YYDKDF (reference sequence). The CDR3 loop reads CATSAGSNEKLFF. For the CDR3, the DNA is TGTGCCACCAGCGCAGGTTCAAATGAAAAACTGTTTTTT.

The chain couples TRBV29-1 to TRBJ1-2, with 12 bases matching TRBD1. Germline V gene lookup returns CDR1 SQVTM and CDR2 ANQGSEA. The CDR3 loop spans 13 amino acids. V lost 6 bases and J lost 4; bases outside the gene matches: 3. The CDR3 loop is CSVVGQGAYGYTF. The CDR3 DNA reads as TGCAGCGTCGTGGGACAGGGGGCCTATGGCTACACCTTC.

V gene TRBV4-3 combines with J gene TRBJ2-2; TRBD1 matches at 8 bases. This CDR3 is built from 18 residues. Germline CDR1 is LGHNA and CDR2 is YSLEER. The V and J ends lost 2 bases and 2 bases, in that order; junction bases with no gene match: 10. CDR3 protein: CASSQRTGTIFNTGELFF. The CDR3 region has the DNA TGCGCCAGCAGCCAAAGGACAGGGACAATCTTTAACACCGGGGAGCTGTTTTTT.